This TCR beta chain came from a study of shared clonotypes between healthy human individuals. On the study more broadly: Each donor's CD8 memory used one plate, CD8 naive two, each CD4 subset three.

The germline V gene has CDR1 SGHRS and CDR2 YFSETQ. The V and J ends lost 0 bases and 3 bases respectively, with 7 bases between them. The CDR3 is made up of 13 amino acids. Concerning this clone: Its antigen remains unidentified. Within the sample, other DNA sequences also encode this same CDR3.

The assay was immunoSEQ multiplex PCR, and TCRdb's table has in-frame clones only and misses some. Here the sample spans some 2 million clones, approximately 95% being singletons. Study-wide findings and caveats: Compared with memory subsets, naive subsets generally had larger estimated richness. The authors sampled blood alone, and tissue repertoires likely differ.

V gene TRBV5-1 combines with J gene TRBJ2-7; D is ambiguous. Sample: naive CD4+ T cells sorted from blood. Regarding subset: CD45RA+ positively selected. This TCR came from a man younger than 30 in good health. CDR3 protein: CASSLGRDYEQYF. The CDR3 DNA sequence: TGCGCCAGCAGCTTGGGTAGAGACTACGAGCAGTACTTC.